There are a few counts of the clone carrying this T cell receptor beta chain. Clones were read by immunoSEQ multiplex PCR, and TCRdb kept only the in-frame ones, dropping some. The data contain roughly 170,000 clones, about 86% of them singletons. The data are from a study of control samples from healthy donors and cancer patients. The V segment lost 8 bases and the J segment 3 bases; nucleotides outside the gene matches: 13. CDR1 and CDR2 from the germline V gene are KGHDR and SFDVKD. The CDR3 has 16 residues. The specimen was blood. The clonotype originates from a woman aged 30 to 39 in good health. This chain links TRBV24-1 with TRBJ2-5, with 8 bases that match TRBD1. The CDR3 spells CATTNGPGTGKETQYF. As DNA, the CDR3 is TGTGCCACCACCAACGGCCCAGGGACAGGCAAAGAGACCCAGTACTTC.